The entry below gives a single TCR beta chain sequence along with its context. The target antigen is unknown. Combined were second doses at about 4 or about 12 weeks. Germline V gene data show CDR1 as MNHNS and CDR2 as SASEGT. The CDR3 runs 15 residues. The V segment lost 5 bases and the J segment 3 bases; nucleotides outside the gene matches: 5. This sample is part of a study of T cell responses to AZD1222 COVID-19 vaccine. The study, taken as a whole, reports: Only after the peak T cell response were repertoires sampled. The donor cohort was predominantly white British with a female majority, and clonal diversity may have been underestimated. The CD4 TCRs associated with vaccination extended across spike and predominated at 160-218 and 743-854.

Assay: immunoSEQ multiplex PCR; the TCRdb copy retains only in-frame clones and omits some. The data contain 65,000 to 95,000 clones, 70% to 90% of them seen just once; the ten biggest clones take up 8% to 13%. The sample was peripheral blood, taken 28 days after the second AZD1222 dose. This clonotype was obtained from an adult who received the AZD1222 COVID-19 vaccine. The gene calls are TRBV6-1 and TRBJ1-4; 8 bases agree with TRBD1. The CDR3 loop is CASSSGQGSNEKLFF. The CDR3 DNA follows: TGTGCCAGCAGTTCCGGACAGGGCTCTAATGAAAAACTGTTTTTT.